Presented here are 31 T cell receptor beta chains from one specimen sequenced in a study of vaccination effects on CD4 cells after COVID-19. These receptors' targets are unknown. Antigen-specific CD4+ T cells expanded by the ViraFEST assay with viral peptide pools were then sequenced. CD4+ T cell isolation took place after approximately 11 days of culture. Two-dose BNT162b2 or mRNA-1273 vaccination was given to participants. Sequenced by immunoSEQ multiplex PCR; TCRdb stores in-frame clones only, minus some. The table includes roughly 23,000 clones, 72% detected once. The sample consisted of CD4+ T cells from PBMCs cultured with HCoV-NL63 spike peptides, taken after COVID-19 vaccination. These receptor sequences come from a human donor who received a COVID-19 vaccine.

The chain employs TRBV19 and TRBJ1-5, with D perhaps TRBD1 (5 bases). Between the trimmed V and J ends, which lost 4 bases and 1 base, there was a span of 17 bases. The CDR3 runs to 17 residues. The germline gives CDR1 LNHDA, CDR2 SQIVND (reference sequence). This chain's CDR3 is CASSTTWGGSSNQPQHF. DNA for the CDR3: TGTGCCAGTAGTACGACGTGGGGGGGGAGCAGCAATCAGCCCCAGCATTTT. Together with reference TRBV19 and TRBJ1-5, the CDR3 gives the full variable domain: DGGITQSPKYLFRKEGQNVTLSCEQNLNHDAMYWYRQDPGQGLRLIYYSQIVNDFQKGDIAEGYSVSREKKESFPLTVTSAQKNPTAFYLCASSTTWGGSSNQPQHFGDGTRLSIL.

The V gene is TRBV7-8, the J gene TRBJ2-7; the D is unclear. This CDR3 spans 14 amino acids. V was shortened by 4 bases and J by 1 base, with 11 bases between the two germline ends. Germline V CDR1 and CDR2: SGHVS, FQNEAQ. Written as DNA, the CDR3 is TGTGCCAGCAGCTCCGACGATATATCCTACGAGCAGTACTTC. Its translation: CASSSDDISYEQYF.

The chain recombines TRBV4-2 with TRBJ2-3; TRBD2 agrees at 11 bases. Germline loops: CDR1 LGHNA, CDR2 YNFKEQ. The length of the CDR3 is 16 residues. Losses at the gene ends were 0 bases for V and 6 bases for J; bases not matched to a gene: 5. CDR3 amino acids: CASSQELASGGDTQYF. In nucleotides, the CDR3 is TGTGCCAGCAGCCAAGAGTTGGCTAGCGGGGGGGATACGCAGTATTTT.

CDR3 sequence: CASSLQTGNNEQFF. DNA of the CDR3: TGTGCCAGCAGCTTACAGACAGGTAACAATGAGCAGTTCTTC. The rearrangement joins TRBV5-4 to TRBJ2-1; tentative D call: TRBD1 (6 bases). The germline V gene has CDR1 SGHNT and CDR2 YYREEE (reference sequence). V dropped 2 bases and J dropped 5 bases, with 11 bases sitting between them. The CDR3 spans 14 residues.

The rearrangement links TRBV5-1 to TRBJ2-1, with D perhaps TRBD2 (7 bases). The CDR3 length is 13 residues. Trimming removed 4 bases from V and 16 bases from J, with 21 bases in between. Germline CDR1 reads SGHRS; CDR2 reads YFSETQ. CDR3 in amino acids: CASSTPGGGPRFF. The CDR3 DNA follows: TGCGCCAGCAGCACCCCTGGCGGGGGCCCCCGCTTCTTC.

The J gene is TRBJ2-1, the V gene TRBV7-8; unclear D gene. The germline gives CDR1 SGHVS, CDR2 FQNEAQ. This CDR3 has 11 amino acids. V lost 2 bases and J 10 bases, leaving 6 bases between the germline ends. The CDR3 nucleotides are TGTGCCAGCAGCTTAACAGAGGAGCAGTTCTTC. Translation: CASSLTEEQFF.

DNA for the CDR3: TGTGCCAGCAGCATGACTAGTATGAGAGATACGCAGTATTTT. It encodes CASSMTSMRDTQYF. The chain couples TRBV5-4 to TRBJ2-3, with D possibly being TRBD2 (6 bases). The CDR3 is 14 residues long. Trimming left V 4 bases short and J 5 bases short, with 14 bases between. Germline CDR1 SGHNT, CDR2 YYREEE (reference sequence). The whole variable domain, filled in from reference TRBV5-4 and TRBJ2-3, reads ETGVTQSPTHLIKTRGQQVTLRCSSQSGHNTVSWYQQALGQGPQFIFQYYREEENGRGNFPPRFSGLQFPNYSSELNVNALELDDSALYLCASSMTSMRDTQYFGPGTRLTVL.

The rearrangement joins TRBV20-1 to TRBJ1-5; D gene ambiguous. Trimming cost V 3 bases and J 1 base, with 4 bases left between them. Germline V CDR1 and CDR2: DFQATT, SNEGSKA (reference sequence). This CDR3 comprises 12 residues. For the CDR3, the DNA is TGCAGTGCTAGTGGCAGCAATCAGCCCCAGCATTTT. This gives the protein CSASGSNQPQHF.

The rearrangement links TRBV6-1 to TRBJ2-5; D ambiguous. The CDR3 extends over 13 amino acids. From germline, CDR1 is MNHNS and CDR2 SASEGT. Trimming shortened V by 2 bases and J by 5 bases, and 9 bases separated the two germline ends. The CDR3 nucleotides are TGTGCCAGCAGTGAAAGTTACGTGGAGACCCAGTACTTC. Its protein product is CASSESYVETQYF.

This clone was picked up one time. The J gene is TRBJ1-5, the V gene TRBV6-4; 7 positions match TRBD1. V lost 2 bases to trimming and J lost 4 bases; unmatched junction nucleotides: 14. CDR1 MRHNA and CDR2 SNTAGT come from the germline V gene. CDR3 size: 18 residues. CDR3 in DNA: TGTGCCAGCAGTGACCGTACTAACAGGGTGACAGGGAATCAGCCCCAGCATTTT. This translates into CASSDRTNRVTGNQPQHF.

This chain joins TRBV3-1 (or the pseudogene TRBV3-2) and TRBJ1-2; TRBD1 is a possible D gene (5 bases). From germline, CDR1 is LGHDT and CDR2 YNNKEL (reference sequence). The CDR3 covers 16 residues. V was trimmed by 5 bases and J by 5 bases, leaving 21 bases between them. CDR3 in amino acids: CASSETTGTFVYGYTF. The CDR3 nucleotides read TGTGCCAGCAGCGAGACGACCGGGACGTTCGTATATGGCTACACCTTC.

The J gene is TRBJ2-7, the V gene TRBV4-1; the match to TRBD2 covers 14 bases. Germline CDR1 reads MGHRA; CDR2 reads YSYEKL. The ends lost 5 bases at V and 6 bases at J; junction bases unmatched: 12. CDR3 length: 17 residues. CDR3 DNA: TGCGCCAGCAGCTTCCAGACTAGCGGGGGGGCCAGTGGCGAGCAGTACTTC. The encoded protein is CASSFQTSGGASGEQYF.

This clone qualifies as medium-sized. The genes are TRBV18 and TRBJ2-7, with D possibly matching TRBD2 (6 bases). Germline values: CDR1 KGHSH, CDR2 LQKENI. The V gene lost 4 bases and the J gene lost 6 bases, with 19 bases spanning the gap. The CDR3 is 15 residues long. Written as DNA, the CDR3 is TGTGCCAGCTCACGTTCCGGAACGGGAGACAGCGAGCAGTACTTC. This encodes CASSRSGTGDSEQYF.

This clone was seen only once. The chain links TRBV11-2 to TRBJ1-4; 8 bases are shared with TRBD1. J was trimmed by 8 bases and V by 0 bases; bases with no gene match: 8. CDR1 is SGHAT and CDR2 is FQNNGV in the germline V gene. The CDR3 is 16 residues long. The CDR3 region is CASSLDHRGGREKLFF. DNA of the CDR3: TGTGCCAGCAGCTTAGACCACAGGGGGGGGCGAGAAAAACTGTTTTTT.

The genes are TRBV12-2 and TRBJ2-1. TRBV12-2 is reported as a pseudogene. The CDR3 consists of 22 residues. The CDR3 coding sequence is TGTGCAGGGAGCGACAGGCTCCCGGCAAGGGGTAGCGGTCAAGGAACGTACAATGAGCAGTTCTTC. Translated: CAGSDRLPARGSGQGTYNEQFF.

This sequence joins TRBV2 and TRBJ2-7; 7 bases match TRBD1. The CDR3 is made up of 13 amino acids. Germline V gives CDR1 SNHLY, CDR2 FYNNEI. V shed 10 bases, J shed 6 bases, and the junction held 12 bases outside the gene matches. The chain's CDR3 is CANGQVPRGEQYF. In DNA form, the CDR3 reads TGTGCCAACGGACAGGTTCCTCGAGGCGAGCAGTACTTC.

The rearrangement uses TRBV27 and TRBJ2-2; 9 positions agree with TRBD1. The V gene end was trimmed by 6 bases and the J gene end by 4 bases; junction bases not matched to a gene: 6. The CDR3 consists of 15 residues. Germline values: CDR1 MNHEY, CDR2 SMNVEV (reference sequence). The CDR3 sequence is CASSAPTGGTGELFF. As DNA, the CDR3 is TGTGCCAGCAGCGCCCCGACAGGGGGCACCGGGGAGCTGTTTTTT.

This clone has more than one count but fewer than ten. This rearrangement joins TRBV6-5 to TRBJ2-1, with D possibly matching TRBD2 (5 bases). Germline V gene lookup returns CDR1 MNHEY and CDR2 SVGAGI. The germline V and J ends were trimmed by 4 bases and 4 bases, with 11 bases remaining between them. The CDR3 has 14 residues. For the CDR3, the DNA is TGTGCCAGCAGTTCCCATCCGGGGTACAATGAGCAGTTCTTC. Amino acid sequence: CASSSHPGYNEQFF.

In this sample, this clone turned up a few times. Written as DNA, the CDR3 is TGTGCCAGCAGCTTAAGGGACAGGGTTAGTGCTAATGAAAAACTGTTTTTT. It yields the protein CASSLRDRVSANEKLFF. The rearrangement joins TRBV7-8 to TRBJ1-4, with TRBD1 identical over 9 bases. The J segment lost 3 bases and the V segment lost 2 bases, leaving 7 bases of the junction unmatched. The CDR3 extends over 17 amino acids. Germline CDR1 is SGHVS and CDR2 is FQNEAQ.

This rearrangement joins TRBV21-1 to TRBJ2-7; the table's D call, TRBD2, was not checked against the DNA. TRBV21-1 is assigned pseudogene status. This CDR3 comprises 15 residues. The CDR3 DNA reads TGTGCCAGCAGACACACTAGCGGGAGGGCCTCCGAGCAGTACTTC. Protein product: CASRHTSGRASEQYF.

The V call is TRBV2, the J call TRBJ2-2, with TRBD2 as a possible D gene (5 bases). The CDR3 extends over 14 amino acids. The germline V gene has CDR1 SNHLY and CDR2 FYNNEI. The V end was cut by 7 bases, the J end by 6 bases, with 15 bases between. The CDR3 sequence: CASTIRGYPGELFF. The CDR3 region has the DNA TGTGCCAGCACCATCCGCGGGTACCCCGGGGAGCTGTTTTTT.

The V call is TRBV5-1, the J call TRBJ1-6, with 8 bases lining up with TRBD1. CDR3 length: 15 residues. V lost 0 bases, J lost 10 bases, and 6 bases stayed unmatched. Germline V lookup: CDR1 SGHRS, CDR2 YFSETQ. CDR3 nucleotide sequence: TGCGCCAGCAGCTTGGCCGGGACAGGCAGATCACCCCTCCACTTT. Translation: CASSLAGTGRSPLHF.

This chain uses TRBV14 with TRBJ2-1, with D unresolved. The CDR3 covers 15 residues. CDR1 is SGHDN, CDR2 FVKESK, per germline. V was trimmed by 4 bases and J by 0 bases, leaving 10 bases between them. CDR3 sequence reads: CASSLYRNSYNEQFF. In DNA, the CDR3 is TGTGCCAGCAGCCTCTACCGTAACTCCTACAATGAGCAGTTCTTC.

The genes are TRBV15 and TRBJ2-3; the D is unclear. There are 13 residues in the CDR3. In germline, CDR1 is LNHNV, CDR2 YYDKDF (reference sequence). V shed 5 bases and J shed 0 bases, with 6 bases lying between them. The CDR3 nucleotides read TGTGCCACCAGCGGGAAGAGCACAGATACGCAGTATTTT. This translates into CATSGKSTDTQYF.

The chain joins TRBV6-2 or TRBV6-3 to TRBJ2-7, with D uncertain. This CDR3 contains 14 residues. CDR1 is MNHEY, CDR2 SVGEGT, per germline. Trimming stripped 4 bases from V and 1 base from J, with 11 bases between. Written as DNA, the CDR3 is TGTGCCAGCAGTTCACTACGAACTTCCTACGAGCAGTACTTC. Translation gives CASSSLRTSYEQYF.

The chain has TRBV6-1 and TRBJ2-7, with 8 bases that match TRBD1. The V gene end was trimmed by 2 bases and the J gene end by 3 bases; junction bases not matched to a gene: 6. This CDR3 has 15 amino acids. The germline V gene encodes CDR1 MNHNS and CDR2 SASEGT. The CDR3 sequence: CASSELDRGYYEQYF. The CDR3 nucleotides read TGTGCCAGCAGTGAACTTGACAGGGGCTACTACGAGCAGTACTTC.

This clone is medium-sized in the sample. The V and J genes are TRBV6-1 and TRBJ1-2; D gene ambiguous. CDR1 is MNHNS and CDR2 is SASEGT in the germline V gene. Trimming pared 2 bases from V and 7 bases from J, leaving 8 bases between. There are 12 residues in the CDR3. The DNA for the CDR3 is TGTGCCAGCAGTGAATATACGGGTGGCTACACCTTC. It translates to CASSEYTGGYTF.

The genes are TRBV7-9 and TRBJ2-7, with TRBD1 matching over 7 bases. Per germline, CDR1 SEHNR and CDR2 FQNEAQ (reference sequence). The V and J ends lost 0 bases and 3 bases, in that order; junction bases with no gene match: 2. This CDR3 is built from 14 residues. Here the CDR3 DNA reads TGTGCCAGCAGCTTAGCCGGGACAGTCTACGAGCAGTACTTC. Translation: CASSLAGTVYEQYF. Together with reference TRBV7-9 and TRBJ2-7, the CDR3 gives the full variable domain: DTGVSQNPRHKITKRGQNVTFRCDPISEHNRLYWYRQTLGQGPEFLTYFQNEAQLEKSRLLSDRFSAERPKGSFSTLEIQRTEQGDSAMYLCASSLAGTVYEQYFGPGTRLTVT.

The rearrangement links TRBV11-2 to TRBJ2-3; possibly TRBD2 for D (5 bases). The CDR3 contains 16 residues. Between the trimmed V and J ends, which lost 0 bases and 1 base, there was a span of 11 bases. CDR1 and CDR2 from the germline V gene are SGHAT and FQNNGV. The CDR3, as DNA: TGTGCCAGCAGCTTAGATGGGCTAGCTGGCACAGATACGCAGTATTTT. Translating it yields CASSLDGLAGTDTQYF.

This clone appeared a few times. V gene TRBV11-2 combines with J gene TRBJ2-7; D might be TRBD1 (5 bases). Germline V gene sequence: CDR1 SGHAT, CDR2 FQNNGV. V dropped 0 bases and J dropped 3 bases, with 12 bases sitting between them. This CDR3 contains 15 residues. The CDR3 coding sequence is TGTGCCAGCAGCTTAGATCAGGGTTGGATCTACGAGCAGTACTTC. Encoded protein: CASSLDQGWIYEQYF.

V is TRBV29-1 and J is TRBJ2-3; D remains ambiguous. Germline CDR1 is SQVTM and CDR2 is ANQGSEA. The V gene lost 3 bases and the J gene lost 1 base, with 8 bases spanning the gap. The CDR3 covers 13 residues. The CDR3 DNA reads TGCAGCGTTGAGAACGATGGCACAGATACGCAGTATTTT. Protein sequence: CSVENDGTDTQYF.